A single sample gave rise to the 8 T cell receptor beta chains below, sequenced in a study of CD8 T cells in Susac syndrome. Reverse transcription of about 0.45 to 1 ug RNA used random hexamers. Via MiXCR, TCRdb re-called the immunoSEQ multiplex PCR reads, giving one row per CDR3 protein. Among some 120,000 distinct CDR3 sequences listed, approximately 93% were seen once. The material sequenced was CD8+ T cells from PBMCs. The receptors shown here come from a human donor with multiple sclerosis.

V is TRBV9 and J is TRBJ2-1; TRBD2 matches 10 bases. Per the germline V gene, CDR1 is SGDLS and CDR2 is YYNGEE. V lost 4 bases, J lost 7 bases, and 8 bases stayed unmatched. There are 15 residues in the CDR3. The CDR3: CASSYGLADGNEQFF. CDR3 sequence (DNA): TGTGCCAGCAGCTATGGACTAGCGGATGGGAATGAGCAGTTCTTC. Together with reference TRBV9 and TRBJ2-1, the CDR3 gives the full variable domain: DSGVTQTPKHLITATGQRVTLRCSPRSGDLSVYWYQQSLDQGLQFLIQYYNGEERAKGNILERFSAQQFPDLHSELNLSSLELGDSALYFCASSYGLADGNEQFFGPGTRLTVL.

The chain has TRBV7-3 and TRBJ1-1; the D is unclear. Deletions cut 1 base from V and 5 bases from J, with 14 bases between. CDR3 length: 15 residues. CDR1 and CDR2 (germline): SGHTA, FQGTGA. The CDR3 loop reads CASSLSGFGETEAFF. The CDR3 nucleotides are TGTGCCAGCAGCTTAAGTGGGTTCGGGGAGACTGAAGCTTTCTTT.

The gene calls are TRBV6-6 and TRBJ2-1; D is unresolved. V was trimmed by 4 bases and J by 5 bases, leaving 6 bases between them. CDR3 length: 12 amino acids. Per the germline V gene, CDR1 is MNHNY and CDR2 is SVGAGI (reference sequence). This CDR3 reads CASSSPNNEQFF. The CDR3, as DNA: TGTGCCAGCAGTTCTCCTAACAATGAGCAGTTCTTC.

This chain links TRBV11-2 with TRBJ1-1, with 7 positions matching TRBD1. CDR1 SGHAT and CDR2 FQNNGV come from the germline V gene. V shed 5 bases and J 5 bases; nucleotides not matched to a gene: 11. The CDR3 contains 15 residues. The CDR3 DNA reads TGTGCCAGCAGCCTCCCCGGGGGGACAGATACTGAAGCTTTCTTT. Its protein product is CASSLPGGTDTEAFF.

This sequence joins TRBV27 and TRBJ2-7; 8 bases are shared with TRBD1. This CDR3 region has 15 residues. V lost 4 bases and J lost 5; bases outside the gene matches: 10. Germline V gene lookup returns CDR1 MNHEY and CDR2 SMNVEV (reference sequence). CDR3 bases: TGTGCCAGCAGTTCTAGGACAGGGTGGTTCCACGAGCAGTACTTC. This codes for CASSSRTGWFHEQYF.

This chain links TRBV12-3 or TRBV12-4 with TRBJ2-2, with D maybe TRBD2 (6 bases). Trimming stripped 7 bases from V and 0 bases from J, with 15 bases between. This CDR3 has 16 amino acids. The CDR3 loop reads CASILGWGANTGELFF. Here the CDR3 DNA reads TGTGCCAGCATCCTAGGGTGGGGGGCGAACACCGGGGAGCTGTTTTTT.

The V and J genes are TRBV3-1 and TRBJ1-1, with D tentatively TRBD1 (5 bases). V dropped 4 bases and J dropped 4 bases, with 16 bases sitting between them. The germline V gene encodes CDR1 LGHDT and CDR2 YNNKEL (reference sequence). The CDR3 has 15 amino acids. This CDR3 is CASSPGMGLGTEAFF. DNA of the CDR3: TGTGCCAGCAGCCCAGGGATGGGTTTAGGCACTGAAGCTTTCTTT.

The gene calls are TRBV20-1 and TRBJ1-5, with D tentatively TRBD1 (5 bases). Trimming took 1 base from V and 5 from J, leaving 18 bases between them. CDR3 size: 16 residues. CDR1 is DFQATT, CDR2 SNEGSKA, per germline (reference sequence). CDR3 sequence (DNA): TGCAGTGCTAGAGTCAGAGGGTGGGGGAGCGATCAGCCCCAGCATTTT. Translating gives CSARVRGWGSDQPQHF.